This T cell receptor (beta chain) was captured by sequencing in a study of blood T cell repertoires in COVID-19. Turning to the study itself: Samples representing acute and convalescent COVID-19 were sourced from the United States, Italy and Spain. PBMCs, B-cell-depleted T cells, or T cells were the source of the cDNA or gDNA that made up the material.

The CDR3 is 20 residues long. Germline assignment: CDR1 MNHEY and CDR2 SMNVEV (reference sequence). Trimming at V came to 5 bases and at J to 0 bases, leaving 13 bases not matched to a gene. As processed by the authors: Estimation of nucleated cell counts relied on the amplification of reference gene primers. Profiled with immunoSEQ multiplex PCR; TCRdb holds only in-frame clones, not every one. The D gene and trimming were derived from the DNA, and the V and J assignments and clone size from that table. The repertoire holds 120,000 or so clones, approximately 83% seen once, with approximately 6.6% in the top ten.

The chain joins TRBV27 to TRBJ2-6; 10 bases are a match to TRBD1. Sequencing input: peripheral blood. This TCR was sampled from an elderly man with active or convalescent COVID-19. CDR3 nucleotide sequence: TGTGCCAGCAGTGGGACGACCCCGGGACAGGGGTACTCTGGGGCCAACGTCCTGACTTTC. It specifies CASSGTTPGQGYSGANVLTF.